These 20 T cell receptor beta chains were all obtained from the same sample, sequenced in a study of siplizumab effects on memory and regulatory T cells. Repertoires were generated with immunoSEQ multiplex PCR, while TCRdb's copy carries only in-frame clones and drops some. Of about 110,000 clones listed, approximately 92% are singletons. Sequencing input: CD4+ T cells sorted from blood. The receptors here all came from a human donor in good health.

The chain recombines TRBV29-1 with TRBJ2-1, with D perhaps assigned TRBD1 or TRBD2 (5 bases each). CDR1 and CDR2 from the germline V gene are SQVTM and ANQGSEA. CDR3 length equals 15 residues. Between the trimmed V and J ends, which lost 2 bases and 8 bases, there was a span of 19 bases. This CDR3 reads CSVESARDGFDEQFF. CDR3 nucleotides: TGCAGCGTTGAAAGTGCCAGGGACGGGTTTGATGAGCAGTTCTTC.

About this clone itself: The sample carries other DNA sequences with the same CDR3. The chain recombines TRBV6-6 with TRBJ1-1; D gene uncertain. CDR1 MNHNY and CDR2 SVGAGI come from the germline V gene (reference sequence). V was shortened by 2 bases and J by 2 bases, with 6 bases between the two germline ends. The CDR3 runs 13 residues. CDR3 region: CASSYGENTEAFF. The CDR3 DNA follows: TGTGCCAGCAGTTACGGGGAAAACACTGAAGCTTTCTTT.

V is TRBV5-4 and J is TRBJ1-1; the D gene is possibly TRBD1 (6 bases). Germline V gives CDR1 SGHNT, CDR2 YYREEE (reference sequence). Trimming removed 0 bases from V and 3 bases from J, with 12 bases in between. This CDR3 is 15 amino acids long. The CDR3 region is CASSLDGRGDTEAFF. The CDR3 region has the DNA TGTGCCAGCAGCTTGGACGGGAGGGGGGACACTGAAGCTTTCTTT.

The chain employs TRBV6-4 and TRBJ1-5; D remains unclear. V dropped 7 bases and J dropped 1 base, with 11 bases sitting between them. Germline V CDR1 and CDR2: MRHNA, SNTAGT. The CDR3 is 14 residues long. CDR3 amino acids: CASTGTMSNQPQHF. The CDR3 DNA sequence: TGTGCCAGCACGGGAACGATGAGCAATCAGCCCCAGCATTTT.

In its sample, this clone was seen once. This sequence joins TRBV5-5 and TRBJ2-6; tentative D call: TRBD1 (6 bases). The CDR3 extends over 14 amino acids. Per the germline V gene, CDR1 is SGHKS and CDR2 is YYEKEE (reference sequence). Trimming took off 3 bases at V and 4 bases at J, with 8 bases between the two ends. CDR3 sequence reads: CASSSGDGANVLTF. The CDR3 nucleotides read TGTGCCAGCAGCTCAGGGGACGGGGCCAACGTCCTGACTTTC.

The V call is TRBV6-5, the J call TRBJ2-5, with D possibly being TRBD1 (7 bases). V was clipped by 0 bases and J by 7 bases, with 18 bases between them. Germline values: CDR1 MNHEY, CDR2 SVGAGI. The length of the CDR3 is 16 residues. CDR3 DNA: TGTGCCAGCAGTTACTCGTCGCAGGGGGGACGTGGGACCCAGTACTTC. As protein: CASSYSSQGGRGTQYF.

The J gene is TRBJ2-7, the V gene TRBV5-4; D is uncertain. This CDR3 comprises 14 residues. V was shortened by 3 bases and J by 3 bases, with 13 bases between the two germline ends. The germline V gene has CDR1 SGHNT and CDR2 YYREEE (reference sequence). The CDR3: CASSSPARNYEQYF. CDR3 DNA sequence: TGTGCCAGCAGCTCCCCGGCGAGAAACTACGAGCAGTACTTC.

V is TRBV7-2 and J is TRBJ1-5; weak D call: TRBD1 (6 bases). Trimming removed 5 bases at V and 2 bases at J, with 10 bases between. CDR1 and CDR2 (germline): SGHTA, FQGNSA. This CDR3 is built from 14 residues. The CDR3 DNA is TGTGCCAGCAGCCCTCCAGGGGGCAATCAGCCCCAGCATTTT. Translation gives CASSPPGGNQPQHF.

This chain uses TRBV7-3 with TRBJ2-1; 9 positions agree with TRBD1. Germline CDR1 reads SGHTA; CDR2 reads FQGTGA. J gave up 6 bases and V 8 bases, and 8 bases lay outside the gene matches. The CDR3 runs to 14 residues. In DNA, the CDR3 is TGTGCCAGCGCCTTAGGGACAGGGTCCAATGAGCAGTTCTTC. Translated, it gives CASALGTGSNEQFF.

This rearrangement joins TRBV14 to TRBJ2-1; D perhaps matches TRBD1 (5 bases). Germline V gene data show CDR1 as SGHDN and CDR2 as FVKESK. Trimming removed 1 base from V and 2 bases from J, with 9 bases in between. The CDR3 extends over 15 amino acids. The DNA of the CDR3 is TGTGCCAGCAGCCAAGGGCAGGGCACCTACAATGAGCAGTTCTTC. This codes for CASSQGQGTYNEQFF.

The CDR3 is CASSTQGSGPYEQYF. The CDR3, as DNA: TGTGCCAGCAGTACACAGGGAAGCGGGCCCTACGAGCAGTACTTC. The chain employs TRBV6-5 and TRBJ2-7; D is possibly TRBD1 or TRBD2 (6 bases each). There are 15 residues in the CDR3. Germline V gives CDR1 MNHEY, CDR2 SVGAGI. V was shortened by 5 bases and J by 2 bases, with 16 bases between the two germline ends.

With regard to this clone: The identical CDR3 is also encoded by other nucleotide sequences in the sample. The chain recombines TRBV10-3 with TRBJ2-1; 9 bases fit TRBD2. V trimming: 0 bases; J trimming: 3 bases; junction bases outside the gene matches: 0. The CDR3 extends over 15 amino acids. From germline, CDR1 is ENHRY and CDR2 SYGVKD. CDR3 loop: CAISESSGSYNEQFF. DNA of the CDR3: TGTGCCATCAGTGAGTCTAGCGGGAGCTACAATGAGCAGTTCTTC.

The chain's CDR3 is CASSRDRLYEQYF. The CDR3 DNA sequence: TGTGCCAGCAGTCGCGACAGACTATACGAGCAGTACTTC. J is TRBJ2-7 and V is TRBV6-1; D tentatively reads TRBD1 or TRBD2 (5 bases each). Trimming stripped 5 bases from V and 4 bases from J, with 12 bases between. This CDR3 is built from 13 residues. Germline CDR1 is MNHNS and CDR2 is SASEGT.

On this clone itself: This sample also contains other DNA sequences that code for the same CDR3. The genes are TRBV20-1 and TRBJ2-3; D remains unclear. This CDR3 comprises 11 residues. V dropped 2 bases and J dropped 4 bases, with 4 bases sitting between them. Germline CDR1 and CDR2: DFQATT and SNEGSKA (reference sequence). The CDR3 nucleotides read TGCAGTGCTAGACGGTCAGATACGCAGTATTTT. Encoded protein: CSARRSDTQYF.

The chain recombines TRBV4-1 with TRBJ2-7, with a tentative D call TRBD1 (5 bases). Trimming removed 4 bases at V and 1 base at J, with 11 bases between. Germline V gene sequence: CDR1 MGHRA, CDR2 YSYEKL. CDR3 length: 14 residues. The CDR3 here is CASSLPGQSYEQYF. For the CDR3, the DNA is TGCGCCAGCAGCCTTCCAGGGCAGTCCTACGAGCAGTACTTC.

This sequence joins TRBV18 and TRBJ2-5; 7 bases match TRBD1. The germline V gene has CDR1 KGHSH and CDR2 LQKENI. The junction had 3 bases not matched to a gene; V was cut back by 7 bases and J by 1 base. The CDR3 has 13 amino acids. The CDR3 bases are TGTGCCAGCTTGAGGGACAGCCAAGAGACCCAGTACTTC. Protein product: CASLRDSQETQYF.

V is TRBV10-2 and J is TRBJ1-5; a weak D match, TRBD1 (5 bases). The CDR3 has 13 amino acids. Germline loops: CDR1 WSHSY, CDR2 SAAADI. Trimming stripped 8 bases from V and 0 bases from J, with 8 bases between. The CDR3 sequence is CASGTVSNQPQHF. The CDR3 DNA reads TGCGCCAGCGGGACGGTTAGCAATCAGCCCCAGCATTTT.

This clone was observed a single time. The chain combines TRBV6-1 with TRBJ2-2, with a tentative D call TRBD1 (5 bases). The CDR3 has 15 amino acids. Trimming took off 2 bases at V and 1 base at J, with 8 bases between the two ends. Germline loops: CDR1 MNHNS, CDR2 SASEGT. This CDR3 reads CASSERTLNTGELFF. In DNA, the CDR3 is TGTGCCAGCAGTGAAAGGACACTGAACACCGGGGAGCTGTTTTTT.

V usage is TRBV10-3 and J usage is TRBJ2-3; D call uncertain. Germline V gene data show CDR1 as ENHRY and CDR2 as SYGVKD. The CDR3 runs to 14 residues. Trimming shortened V by 5 bases and J by 1 base, and 10 bases separated the two germline ends. The CDR3 DNA reads as TGTGCCATCAGTCTAGACGCGCGCACAGATACGCAGTATTTT. Amino acid sequence: CAISLDARTDTQYF.

As concerns this clone: This CDR3 is also generated by other DNA sequences in the sample. The rearrangement uses TRBV20-1 and TRBJ2-7; tentative D call: TRBD1 (6 bases). CDR1 and CDR2 (germline): DFQATT, SNEGSKA (reference sequence). CDR3 length equals 11 residues. V lost 6 bases and J 2 bases, leaving 8 bases between the germline ends. In nucleotides, the CDR3 is TGCAGTGCCAGGACAGCCTACGAGCAGTACTTC. It translates to CSARTAYEQYF.